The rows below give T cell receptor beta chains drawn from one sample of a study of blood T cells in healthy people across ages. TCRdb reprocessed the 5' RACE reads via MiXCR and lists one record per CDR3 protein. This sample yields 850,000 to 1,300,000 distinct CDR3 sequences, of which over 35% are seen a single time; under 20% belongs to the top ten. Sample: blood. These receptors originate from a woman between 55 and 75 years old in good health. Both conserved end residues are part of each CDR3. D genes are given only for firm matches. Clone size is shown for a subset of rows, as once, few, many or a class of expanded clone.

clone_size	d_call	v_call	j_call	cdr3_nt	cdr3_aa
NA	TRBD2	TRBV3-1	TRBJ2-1	TGTGCCAGCAGCCCTCAGACTAGCGGAGACTACAATGAGCAGTTCTTC	CASSPQTSGDYNEQFF
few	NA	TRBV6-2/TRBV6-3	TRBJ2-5	TGTGCCAGCCGTCCCTGGACCCCGGGCCAAGAGACCCAGTACTTC	CASRPWTPGQETQYF
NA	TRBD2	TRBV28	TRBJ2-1	TGTGCCAGCAGCCGAGCCGGGACTAGCGAATACAATGAGCAGTTCTTC	CASSRAGTSEYNEQFF
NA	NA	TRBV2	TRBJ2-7	TGTGCCAGCACGGTAGACTACGAGCAGTACTTC	CASTVDYEQYF
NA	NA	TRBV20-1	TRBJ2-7	TGCAGTGCAGAGGTCTCACCCAGCTCCTACGAGCAGTACTTC	CSAEVSPSSYEQYF
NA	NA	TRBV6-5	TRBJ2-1	TGTGCCAGCAGTTACTCGACTTCGGCAAGCGCCTGGGAGCAGTTCTTC	CASSYSTSASAWEQFF
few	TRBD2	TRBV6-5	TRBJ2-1	TGTGCCAGCAGGGACACGGGGGGGTCCTACAATGAGCAGTTCTTC	CASRDTGGSYNEQFF
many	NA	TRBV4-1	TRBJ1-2	TGCGCCAGCAGCCAAGAGGTGGCTTATGGCTACACCTTC	CASSQEVAYGYTF
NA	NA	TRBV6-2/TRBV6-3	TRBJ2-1	TGTGCCAGCAGTTACTCTGAGGAGGTCGTCTACAATGAACAGTTCTTC	CASSYSEEVVYNEQFF
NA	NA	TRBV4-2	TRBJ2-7	TGTGCCAGCAGCCAAGTGGGTCGAAGCGTGCTTTCGTACTCCTACGAGCAGTACTTC	CASSQVGRSVLSYSYEQYF
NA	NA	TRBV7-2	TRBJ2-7	TGTGCCAGCAGCTTAGTAGGGGGGATAGGGTCCTACGAGCAGTACTTC	CASSLVGGIGSYEQYF
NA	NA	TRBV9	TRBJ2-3	TGTGCCAGCAGCGTAGCGGGCAGTTTCACAGATACGCAGTATTTT	CASSVAGSFTDTQYF
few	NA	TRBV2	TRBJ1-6	TGTGCCAGCAAGGCAACACCAGCCAGCTCCTATAATTCACCCCTCCACTTT	CASKATPASSYNSPLHF
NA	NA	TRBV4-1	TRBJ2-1	TGCGCCAGCAGCCTATACGAAGGGTCAGAAAAAGACAATGAGCAGTTCTTC	CASSLYEGSEKDNEQFF
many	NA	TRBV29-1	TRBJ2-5	TGCATCTGCGGGGAGCCTCAAGAGACCCAGTACTTC	CICGEPQETQYF
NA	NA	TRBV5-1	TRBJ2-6	TGCGCCAGCTGCTCTGGGGCCAACGTCCTGACTTTC	CASCSGANVLTF
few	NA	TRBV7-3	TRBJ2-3	TGTGCCAGCAGCTTAGGGGATATATCGGCAGATACGCAGTATTTT	CASSLGDISADTQYF
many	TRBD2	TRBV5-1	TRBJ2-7	TGCGCCAGCAGCTTGGTTCTTAGGGACTATTCCTACGAGCAGTACTTC	CASSLVLRDYSYEQYF
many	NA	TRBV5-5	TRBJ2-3	TGTGCCAGCAGCGGGTATGATGACACGCAGTATTTT	CASSGYDDTQYF
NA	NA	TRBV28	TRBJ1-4	TGTGCCAGCAGGAGTAGGACAGTTACTAATGAAAAACTGTTTTTT	CASRSRTVTNEKLFF
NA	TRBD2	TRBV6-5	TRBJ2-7	TGTGCCAGCAGGACTAGCGGGAGGCAGAAGGGTGAGCAGTACTTC	CASRTSGRQKGEQYF
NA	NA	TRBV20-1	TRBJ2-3	TGCAGTGCTCCCTCCGATACAGATACGCAGTATTTT	CSAPSDTDTQYF
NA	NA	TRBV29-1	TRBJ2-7	TGCAGCGGTACCCACGGGGCAGCCTCCTACGAGCAGTACTTC	CSGTHGAASYEQYF
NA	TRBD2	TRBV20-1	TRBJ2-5	TGCAGTGCTAGACCTACCCTAGCGGGAGGGCCCCATGAGCAGTACTTC	CSARPTLAGGPHEQYF
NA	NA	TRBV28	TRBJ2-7	TGTGCCAGCAGCGGGATTTACGGTCGCGAGCAGTACTTC	CASSGIYGREQYF
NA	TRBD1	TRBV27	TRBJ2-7	TGTGCCAGCAGTTTAACCGGGACAGGGCGCGACGAGCAGTACTTC	CASSLTGTGRDEQYF
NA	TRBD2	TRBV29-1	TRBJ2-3	TGCAGCGCGGGGACTAGCGGGGGGTCAGATACGCAGTATTTT	CSAGTSGGSDTQYF
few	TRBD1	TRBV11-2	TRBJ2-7	TGTGCCAGCAGCTTTAGGGGGACAGGGGGAGACTACGAGCAGTACTTC	CASSFRGTGGDYEQYF
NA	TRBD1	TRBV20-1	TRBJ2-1	TGCAGTGCTAACCGGGACAGCCCTTTTGAGCAGTTCTTC	CSANRDSPFEQFF
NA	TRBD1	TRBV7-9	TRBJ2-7	TGTGCCAGCAGCGGGGGACAGGGGATCGACGAGCAGTACTTC	CASSGGQGIDEQYF
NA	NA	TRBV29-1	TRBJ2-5	TGCAGCGTCCGCCTGGACGGTCAAGAGACCCAGTACTTC	CSVRLDGQETQYF
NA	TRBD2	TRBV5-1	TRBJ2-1	TGCGCCAGCAGCTTGGCCGGGCGGGAGCCGCTGAATGAGCAGTTCTTC	CASSLAGREPLNEQFF
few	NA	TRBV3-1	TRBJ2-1	TGTGCCAGCAGCCAAGGGGGACGCCACAATGAGCAGTTCTTC	CASSQGGRHNEQFF
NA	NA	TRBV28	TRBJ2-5	TGTGCCAGCAGTTCCGGCCGGGGTGAAGAGACCCAGTACTTC	CASSSGRGEETQYF
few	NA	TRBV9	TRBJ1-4	TGTGCCAGCAGCCCCAGGGCAGGGAGGAATGAAAAACTGTTTTTT	CASSPRAGRNEKLFF
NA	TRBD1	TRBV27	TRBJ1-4	TGTGCCAGCAGGGCAGACAGGGTAGAAAAACTGTTTTTT	CASRADRVEKLFF
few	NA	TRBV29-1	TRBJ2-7	TGCAGCGTTGAAGGGGGGGAACCCTACGAGCAGTACTTC	CSVEGGEPYEQYF
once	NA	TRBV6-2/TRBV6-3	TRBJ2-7	TGTGCCAGTGAGGGGGTCTCCTACGAGCAGTACTTC	CASEGVSYEQYF
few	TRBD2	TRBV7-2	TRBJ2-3	TGTGCCAGCAGGGCGACTAGCGGGCGATTCACAGATACGCAGTATTTT	CASRATSGRFTDTQYF
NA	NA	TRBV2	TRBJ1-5	TGTGCCAGCAGTGACTGGCAGGGCCAGCCCCAGCATTTT	CASSDWQGQPQHF
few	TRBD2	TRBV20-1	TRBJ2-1	TGCAGTGCTAGATGGCAGGGGGCGGATAGCGGGAGGATCAATGAGCAGTTCTTC	CSARWQGADSGRINEQFF
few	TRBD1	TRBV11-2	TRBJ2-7	TGTGCCAGCAGCTCGCTTCTGGACAGGGCGACCTACGAGCAGTACTTC	CASSSLLDRATYEQYF